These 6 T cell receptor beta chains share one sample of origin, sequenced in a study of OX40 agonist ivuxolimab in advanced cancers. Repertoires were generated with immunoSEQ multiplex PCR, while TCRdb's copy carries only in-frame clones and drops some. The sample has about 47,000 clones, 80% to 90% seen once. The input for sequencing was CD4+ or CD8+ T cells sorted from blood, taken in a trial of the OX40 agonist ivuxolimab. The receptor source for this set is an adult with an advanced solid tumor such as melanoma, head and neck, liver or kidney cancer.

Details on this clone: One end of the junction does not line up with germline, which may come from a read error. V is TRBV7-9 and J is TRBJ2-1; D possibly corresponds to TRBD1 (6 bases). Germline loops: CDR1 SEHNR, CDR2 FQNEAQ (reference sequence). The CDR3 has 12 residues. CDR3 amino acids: CASRGAEAALLF. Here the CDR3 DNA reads TGTGCCAGCAGGGGGGCCGAGGCAGCCCTACTCTTC.

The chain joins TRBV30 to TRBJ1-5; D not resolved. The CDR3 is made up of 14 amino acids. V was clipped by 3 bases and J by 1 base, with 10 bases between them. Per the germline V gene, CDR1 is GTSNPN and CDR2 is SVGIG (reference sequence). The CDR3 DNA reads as TGTGCCTGGAGCCCAGGTTTCAGCAATCAGCCCCAGCATTTT. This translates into CAWSPGFSNQPQHF.

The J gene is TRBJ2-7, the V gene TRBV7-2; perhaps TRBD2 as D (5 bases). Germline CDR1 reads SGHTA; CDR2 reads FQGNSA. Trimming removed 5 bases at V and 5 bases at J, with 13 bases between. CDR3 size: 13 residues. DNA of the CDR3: TGTGCCAGCAGCCTTGGGCTCGGGAACGAGCAGTACTTC. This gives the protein CASSLGLGNEQYF.

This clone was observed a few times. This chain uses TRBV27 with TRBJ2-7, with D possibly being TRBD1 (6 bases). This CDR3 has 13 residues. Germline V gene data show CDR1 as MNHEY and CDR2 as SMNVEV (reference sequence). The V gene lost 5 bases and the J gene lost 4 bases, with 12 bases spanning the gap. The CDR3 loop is CASSPRTVYEQYF. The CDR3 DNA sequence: TGTGCCAGCAGTCCCAGGACAGTTTACGAGCAGTACTTC.

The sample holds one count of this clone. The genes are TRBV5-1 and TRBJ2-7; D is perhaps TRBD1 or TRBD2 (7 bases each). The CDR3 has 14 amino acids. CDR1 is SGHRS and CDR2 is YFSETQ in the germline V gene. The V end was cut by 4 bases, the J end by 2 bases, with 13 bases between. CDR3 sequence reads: CASSGGDSPYEQYF. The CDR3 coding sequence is TGCGCCAGCAGCGGGGGGGACAGCCCCTACGAGCAGTACTTC.

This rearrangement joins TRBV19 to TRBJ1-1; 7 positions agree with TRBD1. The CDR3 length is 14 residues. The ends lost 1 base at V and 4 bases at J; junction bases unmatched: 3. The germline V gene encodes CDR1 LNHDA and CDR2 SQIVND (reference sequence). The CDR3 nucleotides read TGTGCCAGTAGTATAGGACAGGGCGTCACTGAAGCTTTCTTT. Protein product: CASSIGQGVTEAFF. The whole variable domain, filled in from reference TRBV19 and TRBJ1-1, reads DGGITQSPKYLFRKEGQNVTLSCEQNLNHDAMYWYRQDPGQGLRLIYYSQIVNDFQKGDIAEGYSVSREKKESFPLTVTSAQKNPTAFYLCASSIGQGVTEAFFGQGTRLTVV.